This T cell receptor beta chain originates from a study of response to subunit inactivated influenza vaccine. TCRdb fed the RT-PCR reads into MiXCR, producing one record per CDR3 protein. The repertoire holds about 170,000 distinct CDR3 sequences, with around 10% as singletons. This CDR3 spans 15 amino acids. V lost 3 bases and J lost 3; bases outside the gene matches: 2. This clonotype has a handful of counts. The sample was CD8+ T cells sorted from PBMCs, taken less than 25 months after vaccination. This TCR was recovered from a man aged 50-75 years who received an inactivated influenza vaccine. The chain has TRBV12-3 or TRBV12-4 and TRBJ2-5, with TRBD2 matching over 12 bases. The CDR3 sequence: CASSLASGGEETQYF. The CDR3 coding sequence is TGTGCCAGCAGTTTGGCTAGCGGGGGGGAAGAGACCCAGTACTTC.